These T cell receptor beta chains were read from a single sample in a study of early T cells in non-severe SARS-CoV-2 infection. TCRdb ran MiXCR on the 5' RACE reads and lists one entry per CDR3 protein. In the table there are more than 40,000 distinct CDR3 sequences, more than 4.5% of which are singletons. The sequenced sample was whole blood, obtained at baseline. All receptors come from an adult who was a healthcare worker with PCR-confirmed SARS-CoV-2 infection or an uninfected control (not recorded which). Both conserved end residues are part of each CDR3. Each record gives: clone size, CDR3 length, D gene, J gene, V gene, CDR3 DNA, CDR3 protein. D genes are given only for firm matches. Clone sizes are given selectively: once, few, many, or a class where the clone is expanded.

many	16	.	TRBJ2-3	TRBV6-2/TRBV6-3	TGTGCCAGCAGTTACTCGGGAGGTTATTCCACAGATACGCAGTATTTT	CASSYSGGYSTDTQYF
many	15	TRBD1	TRBJ2-5	TRBV28	TGTGCCAGCCAACGACAGGGGGCGGCTCTAGGGACCCAGTACTTC	CASQRQGAALGTQYF
many	16	TRBD2	TRBJ2-1	TRBV6-6	TGTGCCAACAGTCTTCGTTGGCTAGCGGGAGGCAATGAGCAGTTCTTC	CANSLRWLAGGNEQFF
few	13	.	TRBJ1-5	TRBV12-3/TRBV12-4	TGTGCCAGCAGTGGCGTCCGAGGGCAGCCCCAGCATTTT	CASSGVRGQPQHF
few	13	.	TRBJ2-7	TRBV11-2	TGTGCCAGCAGCGCCCGGGACAAAGGCGAGCAGTACTTC	CASSARDKGEQYF
many	15	.	TRBJ2-7	TRBV19	TGTGCCAGTAGTGGCCGTGGGAGTGGGGCCTACGAGCAGTACTTC	CASSGRGSGAYEQYF
many	15	.	TRBJ1-1	TRBV6-5	TGTGCCAGCAGTTACTCCGTTGGAGGTGGAACTGAAGCTTTCTTT	CASSYSVGGGTEAFF
many	14	.	TRBJ2-5	TRBV3-1	TGTGCCAGCAGCCAAGATGCCCTCCAAGAGACCCAGTACTTC	CASSQDALQETQYF
many	15	.	TRBJ2-7	TRBV6-7	TGTGCCAGCAGTTACTCCCGGCCGGCCCCGGCCGAGCAGTACTTC	CASSYSRPAPAEQYF
few	15	.	TRBJ1-5	TRBV20-1	TGCAGTGCTAGAGATAAGGGCCGGGGCGGCCAGCCCCAGCATTTT	CSARDKGRGGQPQHF
many	16	TRBD1	TRBJ2-7	TRBV4-2	TGTGCCAGCAGGGCGATTGGGACAGGGGACTCCTACGAGCAGTACTTC	CASRAIGTGDSYEQYF
many	15	.	TRBJ1-4	TRBV4-1	TGCGCCAGCAGCCTGTTAGCAGGGGTAGGGGAAAAACTGTTTTTT	CASSLLAGVGEKLFF
few	13	TRBD2	TRBJ2-3	TRBV5-4	TGTGCCAGCAAACTAGCGGGCACAGATACGCAGTATTTT	CASKLAGTDTQYF
few	15	TRBD2	TRBJ2-3	TRBV6-1	TGTGCCAGCAGGACTCTAGCGGGAGGGCCAGATACGCAGTATTTT	CASRTLAGGPDTQYF
many	12	.	TRBJ1-1	TRBV29-1	TGCAGCGTTGACGGCGGGAACACTGAAGCTTTCTTT	CSVDGGNTEAFF
many	13	TRBD2	TRBJ2-5	TRBV19	TGTGCCAGTAGTCCGGGAGGTGGAGAGACCCAGTACTTC	CASSPGGGETQYF
many	15	TRBD2	TRBJ2-1	TRBV12-3/TRBV12-4	TGTGCCAGCAGGCTAGGACTAGCGTCTTACAATGAGCAGTTCTTC	CASRLGLASYNEQFF
many	15	.	TRBJ2-1	TRBV7-8	TGTGCCAGCAGCTTAGAGTTAGCTTCCTACAATGAGCAGTTCTTC	CASSLELASYNEQFF
few	14	.	TRBJ2-3	TRBV15	TGTGCCACCAGCAGAGAGGAGGGAGAAGATACGCAGTATTTT	CATSREEGEDTQYF
many	12	.	TRBJ2-3	TRBV29-1	TGCAGCGTAGTTAAGATGACAGATACGCAGTATTTT	CSVVKMTDTQYF
many	17	.	TRBJ2-1	TRBV9	TGTGCCAGCAGCGTAGCAACTCTGGCGGATATGTACAATGAGCAGTTCTTC	CASSVATLADMYNEQFF
.	12	TRBD2	TRBJ2-3	TRBV29-1	TGCAGCGCCGCTAGCGGAACAGATACGCAGTATTTT	CSAASGTDTQYF
few	14	TRBD2	TRBJ2-3	TRBV20-1	TGCAGTGCTCCTACTAGCGAGGTCACAGATACGCAGTATTTT	CSAPTSEVTDTQYF
few	15	.	TRBJ2-7	TRBV3-1	TGTGCCAGCAGCGCCAGGCTACTAGTGGGCTACGAGCAGTACTTC	CASSARLLVGYEQYF
many	15	.	TRBJ2-1	TRBV29-1	TGCAGCGTTGAAGAATTAGGAGGGGGGGAAAGTGAGCAGTTCTTC	CSVEELGGGESEQFF
.	16	TRBD2	TRBJ2-3	TRBV7-9	TGTGCCAGCAGCACCCGGTTAGCGGGAGGCACAGATACGCAGTATTTT	CASSTRLAGGTDTQYF
.	15	.	TRBJ2-5	TRBV12-3/TRBV12-4	TGTGCCAGCAGTTCCTCGGGGGCCTACCAAGAGACCCAGTACTTC	CASSSSGAYQETQYF
many	15	TRBD2	TRBJ2-5	TRBV6-4	TGTGCCAGCAGCCTGACTAGCGGGGACCAAGAGACCCAGTACTTC	CASSLTSGDQETQYF
few	12	.	TRBJ2-1	TRBV24-1	TGTGCCACTTCGGACATGTACAATGAGCAGTTCTTC	CATSDMYNEQFF